Shown below are 8 T cell receptor beta chains from a single sample sequenced in a study of blood T cell repertoires in COVID-19. The protocol was immunoSEQ multiplex PCR, while the TCRdb copy is restricted to in-frame clones and leaves out a portion. In the table there are about 230,000 clones, approximately 88% of which are singletons. The sequenced material came from PBMCs or T cells enriched from blood (not recorded which). The receptors shown here come from a woman between 40 and 50 years old with acute COVID-19.

CDR3 DNA sequence: TGTGCCAGCAGCTTGACTAGCGGGGGGCACACCGGGGAGCTGTTTTTT. Translation gives CASSLTSGGHTGELFF. The chain recombines TRBV7-8 with TRBJ2-2; 13 bases agree with TRBD2. J lost 3 bases, V lost 3 bases, and 1 base had no gene match. The CDR3 has 16 residues. Germline-derived CDR1 and CDR2 are SGHVS and FQNEAQ. The full variable domain, with the rest looked up from reference TRBV7-8 and TRBJ2-2, is GAGVSQSPRYKVAKRGQDVALRCDPISGHVSLFWYQQALGQGPEFLTYFQNEAQLDKSGLPSDRFFAERPEGSVSTLKIQRTQQEDSAVYLCASSLTSGGHTGELFFGEGSRLTVL.

This chain uses TRBV4-2 with TRBJ1-6; TRBD1 matches at 7 bases. Losses at the gene ends were 0 bases for V and 7 bases for J; bases not matched to a gene: 6. The CDR3 is 16 residues long. Germline CDR1 is LGHNA and CDR2 is YNFKEQ. Here the CDR3 DNA reads TGTGCCAGCAGCCAAGATCCGACAGGGCCCAATTCACCCCTCCACTTT. It translates to CASSQDPTGPNSPLHF.

J is TRBJ1-3 and V is TRBV18, with D perhaps TRBD1 (6 bases). The germline V and J ends were trimmed by 6 bases and 0 bases, with 9 bases remaining between them. This CDR3 contains 14 residues. Germline V lookup: CDR1 KGHSH, CDR2 LQKENI. CDR3 nucleotides: TGTGCCAGCTCGAAAGGGGGCTCTGGAAACACCATATATTTT. It encodes CASSKGGSGNTIYF.

This chain joins TRBV19 and TRBJ2-5, with 8 positions matching TRBD2. CDR3 length equals 16 residues. The trim removed 4 bases at V and 3 bases at J, leaving 10 bases unmatched. Germline lookup yields CDR1 LNHDA and CDR2 SQIVND (reference sequence). CDR3 DNA: TGTGCCAGTAGTAATAGGTTTACTAGCGGAAAAGAGACCCAGTACTTC. Translated: CASSNRFTSGKETQYF.

In its sample, this clone was seen once. The V call is TRBV9, the J call TRBJ2-1, with 12 nucleotides matching TRBD2. Germline V gives CDR1 SGDLS, CDR2 YYNGEE. The CDR3 is 16 residues long. The J segment lost 7 bases and the V segment lost 3 bases, leaving 8 bases of the junction unmatched. The CDR3 bases are TGTGCCAGCAGCGGACGGACTAGCGGGGCGGGAAATGAGCAGTTCTTC. The encoded protein is CASSGRTSGAGNEQFF.

V usage is TRBV7-9 and J usage is TRBJ1-2; a weak D match, TRBD1 (5 bases). The CDR3 is made up of 14 amino acids. V gave up 0 bases and J gave up 7 bases, with 12 bases separating them. Per the germline V gene, CDR1 is SEHNR and CDR2 is FQNEAQ (reference sequence). CDR3: CASSLAGGGGGYTF. CDR3 DNA sequence: TGTGCCAGCAGCTTAGCTGGGGGGGGAGGTGGCTACACCTTC.

The V gene is TRBV20-1, the J gene TRBJ1-4, with D hard to call. Germline V CDR1 and CDR2: DFQATT, SNEGSKA (reference sequence). The CDR3 length is 12 residues. V was clipped by 3 bases and J by 8 bases, with 10 bases between them. DNA of the CDR3: TGCAGTGCTAGTAGAAATGAGGAAAAACTGTTTTTT. Translation gives CSASRNEEKLFF.

The V gene is TRBV5-4, the J gene TRBJ1-3, with D possibly TRBD1 on 5 matching bases. Germline-derived CDR1 and CDR2 are SGHNT and YYREEE (reference sequence). CDR3 length equals 14 residues. Trimming removed 5 bases from V and 3 bases from J, with 12 bases in between. The CDR3 here is CASSRDSLGNTIYF. DNA for the CDR3: TGTGCCAGCAGTCGAGACAGCCTTGGAAACACCATATATTTT.